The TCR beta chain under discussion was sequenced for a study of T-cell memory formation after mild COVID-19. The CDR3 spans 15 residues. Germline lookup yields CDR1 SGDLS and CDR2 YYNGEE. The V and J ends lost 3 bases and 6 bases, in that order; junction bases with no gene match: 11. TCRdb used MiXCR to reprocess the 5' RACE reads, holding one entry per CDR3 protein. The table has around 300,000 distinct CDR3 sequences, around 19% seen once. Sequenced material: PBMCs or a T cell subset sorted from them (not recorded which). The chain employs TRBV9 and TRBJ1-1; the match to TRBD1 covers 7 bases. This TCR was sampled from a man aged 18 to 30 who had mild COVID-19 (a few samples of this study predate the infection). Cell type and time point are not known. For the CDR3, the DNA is TGTGCCAGCAGCGCCCGACAGGGTGGCTACTCTGAAGCTTTCTTT. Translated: CASSARQGGYSEAFF. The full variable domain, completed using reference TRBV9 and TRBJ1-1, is DSGVTQTPKHLITATGQRVTLRCSPRSGDLSVYWYQQSLDQGLQFLIQYYNGEERAKGNILERFSAQQFPDLHSELNLSSLELGDSALYFCASSARQGGYSEAFFGQGTRLTVV.